Listed below are T cell receptor beta chains from one sample, sequenced in a study of T cell responses to AZD1222 COVID-19 vaccine. Some clones are missing from TCRdb's copy, which holds only in-frame ones; the method was immunoSEQ multiplex PCR. The sample consists of approximately 110,000 clones, roughly 84% of them appearing once. Sequencing used peripheral blood, obtained on day 0 of AZD1222 vaccination. These receptors were obtained from an adult in good health. The CDR3 runs from the conserved cysteine through the conserved F or W. D genes are given only for firm matches.

>TRBV30|TRBJ2-3|NA
CAWSLGGDPTDTQYF
>TRBV5-5|TRBJ2-7|TRBD2
CASSSQASGRAYEQYF
>TRBV27|TRBJ1-2|NA
CASSLRGGGLNYGYTF
>TRBV12-3/TRBV12-4|TRBJ1-1|NA
CASSLIGDTEAFF
>TRBV7-3|TRBJ2-1|NA
CASSFGPRGYNEQFF
>TRBV6-2/TRBV6-3|TRBJ2-7|TRBD1
CASSYAQGADEQYF
>TRBV4-1|TRBJ1-2|TRBD1
CASSQGWDRGIYGYTF
>TRBV4-1|TRBJ2-1|TRBD2
CASSQESGLVSEQFF
>TRBV3-1/TRBV3-2|TRBJ1-1|TRBD1
CASSFTGGWTEAFF
>TRBV6-6|TRBJ1-6|NA
CASSYTGPYNSPLHF
>TRBV11-3|TRBJ1-1|NA
CASSFEGGETEAFF
>TRBV11-3|TRBJ1-4|NA
CASSLGPEKLFF
>TRBV11-2|TRBJ2-1|TRBD1
CASSALGTGYSGEQFF
>TRBV5-8|TRBJ2-7|NA
CASSLLQVATYEQYF
>TRBV5-8|TRBJ2-7|NA
CASSPSAVSYEQYF
>TRBV6-2/TRBV6-3|TRBJ1-5|NA
CASSSGGSGNQPQHF
>TRBV4-2|TRBJ2-7|NA
CASNPDPANYEQYF
>TRBV19|TRBJ2-7|NA
CASSERGTAYEQYF
>TRBV6-5|TRBJ2-7|TRBD1
CASSGTVAYEQYF
>TRBV12-3/TRBV12-4|TRBJ2-5|NA
CASSFSRGETQYF
>TRBV2|TRBJ2-3|TRBD1
CASSVARTGDADTQYF
>TRBV5-8|TRBJ1-5|TRBD1
CASSSGQSSNQPQHF
>TRBV5-6|TRBJ2-3|NA
CASSLVSRASTDTQYF
>TRBV7-9|TRBJ2-7|NA
CASSLAAGSYEQYF
>TRBV27|TRBJ1-5|TRBD1
CASRAGTGAFSNQPQHF
>TRBV4-3|TRBJ2-3|TRBD2
CASSVVGGTDTDTQYF
>TRBV18|TRBJ1-2|NA
CASSKDRQVYGYTF
>TRBV5-8|TRBJ2-7|TRBD2
CASSLRLAGVWEQYF
>TRBV6-5|TRBJ2-7|NA
CASNREDTSYEQYF
>TRBV24-1|TRBJ2-2|TRBD1
CATSEPTGGPNTGELFF
>TRBV7-3|TRBJ2-1|TRBD2
CASSLATSGRVGYNEQFF
>TRBV7-9|TRBJ2-7|TRBD1
CASSLTGVTYEQYF
>TRBV5-1|TRBJ1-2|NA
CASRREPPNYGYTF
>TRBV19|TRBJ2-1|NA
CASSISPAGAQNEQFF
>TRBV7-9|TRBJ1-1|NA
CASSSPEGNEAFF
>TRBV27|TRBJ2-7|NA
CASSSRGYEQYF
>TRBV24-1|TRBJ2-1|NA
CATSPAGPNNEQFF
>TRBV28|TRBJ1-5|TRBD1
CASSFRRGRSNQPQHF
>TRBV7-9|TRBJ1-1|TRBD1
CASSFGDRTEAFF
>TRBV19|TRBJ1-2|TRBD1
CASSTTPDRRGYGYTF
>TRBV4-3|TRBJ2-7|TRBD1
CASSQVFYGTGVVYEQYF
>TRBV6-5|TRBJ1-3|TRBD1
CASRRTGRYTIYF
>TRBV10-1|TRBJ2-3|NA
CASSESVGAVTQYF
>TRBV7-8|TRBJ2-7|NA
CASSPRRDKTYEQYF
>TRBV7-3|TRBJ2-6|NA
CASSHGWRGPSGANVLTF
>TRBV7-9|TRBJ2-7|TRBD1
CASSSGQGAKLDEQYF